The clone carrying this T cell receptor beta chain was counted many times. These data come from a study of T cells in Graves' hyperthyroidism and ophthalmopathy. The TCR beta CDR3 regions underwent amplification using RNA transcripts as the source. Using the HTBI primer set, a first-round RT-PCR was run on the TCR CDR3. TCRdb ran MiXCR on the multiplex PCR reads and lists one entry per CDR3 protein. Here the sample spans a few hundred thousand distinct CDR3 sequences, approximately 12% being singletons. This CDR3 comprises 15 residues. CDR1 and CDR2 from the germline V gene are SGHVS and FQNEAQ. Trimming took off 7 bases at V and 6 bases at J, with 20 bases between the two ends.

Sequencing was performed on blood. The chain is built from TRBV7-8 and TRBJ2-3; no firm D call. The receptor comes from a man aged 25-45 years with Graves' hyperthyroidism that later progressed to Graves' ophthalmopathy. CDR3 nucleotides: TGTGCCAGCACCCTGACCCGACTCCTTGGCGATACGCAGTATTTT. Protein sequence: CASTLTRLLGDTQYF. Combining the CDR3 with reference TRBV7-8 and TRBJ2-3 gives the whole variable domain GAGVSQSPRYKVAKRGQDVALRCDPISGHVSLFWYQQALGQGPEFLTYFQNEAQLDKSGLPSDRFFAERPEGSVSTLKIQRTQQEDSAVYLCASTLTRLLGDTQYFGPGTRLTVL.